This T cell receptor beta chain was identified in a study of T cell changes during pregnancy in multiple sclerosis. Sequencing was performed with immunoSEQ multiplex PCR; in TCRdb, only in-frame clones are kept and a portion is missing. This table holds tens of thousands of clones, roughly 87% found once. The V gene lost 4 bases and the J gene lost 3 bases, with 10 bases spanning the gap. CDR1 is LNHNV, CDR2 YYDKDF, per germline (reference sequence). This CDR3 has 13 residues. This clone was detected only once. The receptor was derived from a female donor with multiple sclerosis, enrolled in a pregnancy study. This material consisted of CD8+ T cells from peripheral blood mononuclear cells, taken before pregnancy. The chain combines TRBV15 with TRBJ2-7; a possible D gene is TRBD1 (6 bases). In DNA, the CDR3 is TGTGCCACCAGCACGGACAGTCTCTACGAGCAGTACTTC. It yields the protein CATSTDSLYEQYF.